The sequence of this T cell receptor (beta chain) was determined in a study of type 1 and type 2 diabetes patients. Study summary: The whole study generated approximately 19,000,000 paired-end reads.

Germline V gene sequence: CDR1 MGHRA, CDR2 YSYEKL. The CDR3 is 15 amino acids. V lost 1 base, J lost 0 bases, and 10 bases lay in between. PCR was run on genomic DNA. The TCR beta CDR3 region was amplified using 30 forward and 13 reverse primers. One entry per CDR3 protein, called by TCRdb with MiXCR from the multiplex PCR reads. The profile covers under 300,000 distinct CDR3 sequences, with roughly 50% appearing a single time and roughly an eighth taken by the ten largest. The sequenced material came from peripheral blood mononuclear cells (PBMCs). This clonotype was sampled from a man younger than 35 with type 2 diabetes. The chain is built from TRBV4-1 and TRBJ2-7; TRBD1 is a possible D gene (6 bases). The CDR3 sequence: CASSQVWTVSYEQYF. Here the CDR3 DNA reads TGCGCCAGCAGCCAAGTATGGACAGTCTCCTACGAGCAGTACTTC.